The subject of this entry is one TCR beta chain. Germline V gene lookup returns CDR1 MNHEY and CDR2 SVGEGT. V dropped 2 bases and J dropped 4 bases, with 12 bases sitting between them. This CDR3 has 15 residues. This entry comes from a study of blood T cell repertoires in COVID-19. Study background: Samples came from the United States, Italy and Spain, spanning acute and convalescent COVID-19. Nucleic acid was either cDNA or gDNA, and it came from T cells, B-cell-depleted T cells, or PBMCs.

Patients from Seattle were sampled longitudinally, starting during active infection. In the authors' methods: Scientists estimated how many nucleated cells there were by amplifying reference gene primers. Generated by immunoSEQ multiplex PCR, the TCRdb table keeps only in-frame clones and is missing some. The DNA was the basis for D and trimming; V, J and clone size are from that table. The sample has around 150,000 clones, less than 85% seen once. What was sequenced was peripheral blood. The sequence derives from a woman aged 35 to 49 with COVID-19, enrolled during active disease. The gene calls are TRBV6-2 or TRBV6-3 and TRBJ1-3; D not resolved. This chain's CDR3 is CASSYPGILGNTIYF. The DNA of the CDR3 is TGTGCCAGCAGTTACCCCGGGATTCTCGGAAACACCATATATTTT.